This TCR beta chain was identified during a study of blood T cells in healthy people across ages. Overall study results and limits: Researchers said unsorted PBMCs prevented a conclusive naive versus antigen-experienced comparison. It was the long-lived donors that had more naive CD4+ cells and higher diversity than aged donors.

This clonotype came up many times. The antigen is undetermined. CDR1 is LGHNA and CDR2 is YNFKEQ in the germline V gene. The CDR3 contains 16 residues. Trimming at V came to 3 bases and at J to 2 bases, leaving 7 bases not matched to a gene. Primed by a sample-barcoded 5' primer and a J-beta primer mix, a second PCR proceeded for about 7 to 11 cycles. One entry per CDR3 protein, called by TCRdb with MiXCR from the 5' RACE reads. The data hold around 1,500,000 distinct CDR3 sequences, with about 43% observed a single time. Sequenced input: blood. The TCR comes from a woman under 30 in good health. V and J are TRBV4-2 and TRBJ2-1; TRBD2 agrees at 7 bases. In DNA, the CDR3 is TGTGCCAGCAGCCAGGAAGGGAGCGGGGCCTACAATGAGCAGTTCTTC. This encodes CASSQEGSGAYNEQFF.